Listed here are 26 T cell receptor beta chains from one sample, sequenced in a study of radiotherapy plus CTLA-4 blockade in lung cancer. Clones were read by immunoSEQ multiplex PCR, and TCRdb kept only the in-frame ones, dropping some. In the table there are approximately 39,000 clones, 72% of which are singletons. The sample here was peripheral blood, taken from a patient treated with radiotherapy plus ipilimumab. These receptors came from a human donor with non-small cell lung cancer who had stable disease on radiotherapy plus ipilimumab.

This rearrangement joins TRBV10-2 to TRBJ1-1; possible D gene TRBD1, 6 bases. Germline V gives CDR1 WSHSY, CDR2 SAAADI. The V end lost 6 bases, the J end lost 6 bases, and 20 bases lay between the germline ends. CDR3 size: 15 residues. The CDR3 sequence is CASRTRGGIDAEAFF. CDR3 DNA: TGCGCCAGCAGAACGAGGGGGGGTATAGACGCTGAAGCTTTCTTT.

This clone was observed a few times. The chain couples TRBV27 to TRBJ2-1; 8 bases are shared with TRBD2. Germline trimming cut 4 bases from V and 7 bases from J; bases unmatched to any gene: 6. Looked up from germline, CDR1 is MNHEY and CDR2 is SMNVEV (reference sequence). This CDR3 comprises 14 residues. The CDR3 bases are TGTGCCAGCAGTTCGGGGGGGCCTAGGAATGAGCAGTTCTTC. Translating gives CASSSGGPRNEQFF.

This clone was seen a single time. The V and J genes are TRBV25-1 and TRBJ1-1, with D possibly matching TRBD1 (6 bases). Trimming removed 4 bases at V and 5 bases at J, with 11 bases between. Germline V gene sequence: CDR1 MGHDK, CDR2 SYGVNS. This CDR3 has 13 amino acids. The CDR3 bases are TGTGCCAGCAGTGCGACAGGACAAACTGAAGCTTTCTTT. Its translation is CASSATGQTEAFF.

V gene TRBV7-9 combines with J gene TRBJ1-1; D not resolved. The germline gives CDR1 SEHNR, CDR2 FQNEAQ (reference sequence). The CDR3 runs to 15 residues. V shed 5 bases and J shed 0 bases, with 13 bases lying between them. The CDR3 DNA reads TGTGCCAGCAGCCCCTACAGAGAAATGAACACTGAAGCTTTCTTT. It encodes CASSPYREMNTEAFF.

The chain has TRBV7-2 and TRBJ1-1; the match to TRBD1 covers 7 bases. Trimming cost V 5 bases and J 8 bases; bases outside gene matches: 5. Germline V lookup: CDR1 SGHTA, CDR2 FQGNSA. The length of the CDR3 is 12 residues. CDR3: CASSLDRAEAFF. In DNA, the CDR3 is TGTGCCAGCAGCCTTGACAGGGCCGAAGCTTTCTTT.

The CDR3 nucleotides are TGCAGCGTTGTTGAGCTTGGAGAGACCCAGTACTTC. It encodes CSVVELGETQYF. The V call is TRBV29-1, the J call TRBJ2-5; D not resolved. The CDR3 is 12 amino acids. CDR1 SQVTM and CDR2 ANQGSEA come from the germline V gene. Trimming removed 4 bases at V and 4 bases at J, with 10 bases between.

This clone was seen a few times. V gene TRBV29-1 combines with J gene TRBJ2-4, with D perhaps TRBD1 (6 bases). The germline CDR1 and CDR2 sequences are SQVTM and ANQGSEA. The CDR3 totals 11 residues. The CDR3 spells CSVDSGNIQYF. CDR3 coding DNA: TGCAGTGTGGACAGCGGTAACATTCAGTACTTC.

This clone was detected once. The chain carries TRBV18 and TRBJ1-6; 8 bases are shared with TRBD1. The CDR3 loop spans 16 amino acids. Trimming at V came to 3 bases and at J to 7 bases, leaving 8 bases not matched to a gene. CDR1 is KGHSH and CDR2 is LQKENI in the germline V gene. Written as DNA, the CDR3 is TGTGCCAGCTCACCTCCCGGGACAGGCACCAATTCACCCCTCCACTTT. This codes for CASSPPGTGTNSPLHF.

The rearrangement uses TRBV7-9 and TRBJ2-7; 12 positions match TRBD2. CDR1 SEHNR and CDR2 FQNEAQ come from the germline V gene (reference sequence). V lost 5 bases to trimming and J lost 5 bases; unmatched junction nucleotides: 7. The CDR3 has 15 residues. As DNA, the CDR3 is TGTGCCAGCAGCCCCACCGGGACTAGCGGGCACGAGCAGTACTTC. Its protein is CASSPTGTSGHEQYF.

This clone was detected once. V gene TRBV28 combines with J gene TRBJ1-6; D unresolved. Germline V gives CDR1 MDHEN, CDR2 SYDVKM. The CDR3 contains 14 residues. Trimming removed 2 bases at V and 9 bases at J, with 11 bases between. The CDR3 DNA follows: TGTGCCAGCAGTTTACGGGCCCGGGGTTCACCCCTCCACTTT. Translating gives CASSLRARGSPLHF.

The chain is built from TRBV15 and TRBJ1-1, with D unresolved. The CDR3 length is 14 residues. V was pared by 4 bases and J by 1 base, with 10 bases between. Per the germline V gene, CDR1 is LNHNV and CDR2 is YYDKDF (reference sequence). CDR3 protein: CATSIGRRNTEAFF. The CDR3 DNA follows: TGTGCCACCAGCATCGGGAGGCGGAACACTGAAGCTTTCTTT.

The CDR3 DNA reads TGTGCCAGCAAGGGACAGGGCTATCAGCCCCAGCATTTT. The encoded protein is CASKGQGYQPQHF. This chain uses TRBV2 with TRBJ1-5; 9 positions match TRBD1. This CDR3 spans 13 amino acids. Germline lookup yields CDR1 SNHLY and CDR2 FYNNEI. Unmatched junction bases numbered 3, after V lost 7 bases and J lost 5 bases. Using reference TRBV2 and TRBJ1-5 for the parts outside the CDR3, the full variable domain is EPEVTQTPSHQVTQMGQEVILRCVPISNHLYFYWYRQILGQKVEFLVSFYNNEISEKSEIFDDQFSVERPDGSNFTLKIRSTKLEDSAMYFCASKGQGYQPQHFGDGTRLSIL.

The chain joins TRBV19 to TRBJ1-1, with 7 nucleotides matching TRBD1. CDR3 size: 15 residues. Germline CDR1 reads LNHDA; CDR2 reads SQIVND (reference sequence). The J segment lost 0 bases and the V segment lost 7 bases, leaving 8 bases of the junction unmatched. Written as DNA, the CDR3 is TGTGCCAGTACCAACAGGGGACCGATGAACACTGAAGCTTTCTTT. Translated: CASTNRGPMNTEAFF.

The chain joins TRBV10-1 to TRBJ1-3; no reliable D call. This CDR3 comprises 13 residues. Germline V lookup: CDR1 WNHNN, CDR2 SYGVQD (reference sequence). V lost 6 bases and J 0 bases, leaving 6 bases between the germline ends. For the CDR3, the DNA is TGCGCCAGCAGCGGGAGCTCTGGAAACACCATATATTTT. Translation: CASSGSSGNTIYF.

This chain connects TRBV7-2 to TRBJ2-1; D unclear. The CDR3 contains 15 residues. Germline CDR1 and CDR2: SGHTA and FQGNSA. V lost 2 bases, J lost 1 base, and 9 bases lay in between. In DNA, the CDR3 is TGTGCCAGCAGCTTATTTCCAGGTTCCTACAATGAGCAGTTCTTC. Protein sequence: CASSLFPGSYNEQFF.

The chain combines TRBV5-8 with TRBJ1-2, with a possible D match to TRBD1 (5 bases). The CDR3 spans 14 residues. Trimming removed 4 bases at V and 4 bases at J, with 14 bases between. Germline V gene data show CDR1 as SGHTS and CDR2 as YDEGEE. The CDR3 spells CASSQGTASYGYTF. The CDR3 DNA is TGTGCCAGCAGCCAGGGAACAGCGAGCTATGGCTACACCTTC.

This clone was seen a handful of times. J is TRBJ1-1 and V is TRBV9, with D possibly matching TRBD1 (5 bases). The V end was cut by 0 bases, the J end by 11 bases, with 11 bases between. The germline CDR1 and CDR2 sequences are SGDLS and YYNGEE. The CDR3 runs 12 residues. In DNA, the CDR3 is TGTGCCAGCAGCGTAGTACAAGGGGTGGCTTTCTTT. It encodes CASSVVQGVAFF.

This clone was detected only a few times. The V call is TRBV27, the J call TRBJ1-1, with D perhaps TRBD1 (5 bases). Germline CDR1 MNHEY, CDR2 SMNVEV (reference sequence). Deletions cut 3 bases from V and 3 bases from J, with 11 bases between. This CDR3 contains 14 residues. CDR3 in DNA: TGTGCCAGCAGTTTGGTGGCGGGGGACACTGAAGCTTTCTTT. It codes for CASSLVAGDTEAFF.

This chain joins TRBV29-1 and TRBJ2-7; tentative D call: TRBD2 (5 bases). V lost 6 bases and J lost 1, with 10 bases in between. The CDR3 consists of 12 residues. Germline V gene sequence: CDR1 SQVTM, CDR2 ANQGSEA. The CDR3 sequence: CSVGRRSYEQYF. The CDR3 nucleotides are TGCAGCGTCGGACGGAGGTCCTACGAGCAGTACTTC.

This chain links TRBV5-8 with TRBJ2-7; no clear D. Deletions cut 0 bases from V and 10 bases from J, with 8 bases between. Germline V CDR1 and CDR2: SGHTS, YDEGEE. The length of the CDR3 is 11 residues. The CDR3 sequence: CASSLGLAQYF. As DNA, the CDR3 is TGTGCCAGCAGCTTGGGGCTGGCACAGTACTTC.

This rearrangement joins TRBV9 to TRBJ2-1; D perhaps matches TRBD2 (5 bases). Trimming took off 3 bases at V and 5 bases at J, with 15 bases between the two ends. Germline CDR1 reads SGDLS; CDR2 reads YYNGEE. This CDR3 region has 15 residues. CDR3 amino acids: CASSARGRVNNEQFF. Here the CDR3 DNA reads TGTGCCAGCAGCGCCCGGGGTCGAGTCAACAATGAGCAGTTCTTC.

The chain has TRBV6-5 and TRBJ1-2; a possible D gene is TRBD1 (5 bases). The CDR3 runs to 13 residues. Germline-derived CDR1 and CDR2 are MNHEY and SVGAGI. V was shortened by 6 bases and J by 8 bases, with 16 bases between the two germline ends. In nucleotides, the CDR3 is TGTGCCAGCAGCCTCGACACAGGCAGGGGCTACACCTTC. It specifies CASSLDTGRGYTF.

The gene calls are TRBV11-2 and TRBJ1-4; D is unresolved. The CDR3 is made up of 16 amino acids. The V end was cut by 1 base, the J end by 2 bases, with 11 bases between. Germline values: CDR1 SGHAT, CDR2 FQNNGV. The CDR3 bases are TGTGCCAGCAGCTTAGGAAGCTATGCCACTAATGAAAAACTGTTTTTT. Protein sequence: CASSLGSYATNEKLFF.

V gene TRBV23-1 combines with J gene TRBJ1-1, with D possibly TRBD1 on 6 matching bases. TRBV23-1 is reported as an ORF; its role is uncertain. The CDR3 loop spans 17 amino acids. The V end was cut by 2 bases, the J end by 1 base, with 17 bases between. CDR3 in amino acids: CASSQMCQTGQNTEAFF. Here the CDR3 DNA reads TGCGCCAGCAGTCAAATGTGCCAGACAGGCCAGAACACTGAAGCTTTCTTT.

This clone was counted between two and nine times. The chain couples TRBV6-5 to TRBJ1-2, with 7 positions matching TRBD1. The CDR3 totals 12 residues. The J segment lost 12 bases and the V segment lost 6 bases, leaving 10 bases of the junction unmatched. CDR1 and CDR2 (germline): MNHEY, SVGAGI. CDR3 sequence: CASSSKDRSNTF. For the CDR3, the DNA is TGTGCCAGCAGCTCCAAGGACAGGTCTAACACCTTC.

The V gene is TRBV19, the J gene TRBJ1-1; a weak D match, TRBD1 (6 bases). The CDR3 is made up of 15 amino acids. Germline CDR1 LNHDA, CDR2 SQIVND (reference sequence). V lost 5 bases and J 6 bases, leaving 19 bases between the germline ends. CDR3 nucleotide sequence: TGTGCCAGTAGTCCTGAGGACAGACCCTCCGCTGAAGCTTTCTTT. Its translation is CASSPEDRPSAEAFF.